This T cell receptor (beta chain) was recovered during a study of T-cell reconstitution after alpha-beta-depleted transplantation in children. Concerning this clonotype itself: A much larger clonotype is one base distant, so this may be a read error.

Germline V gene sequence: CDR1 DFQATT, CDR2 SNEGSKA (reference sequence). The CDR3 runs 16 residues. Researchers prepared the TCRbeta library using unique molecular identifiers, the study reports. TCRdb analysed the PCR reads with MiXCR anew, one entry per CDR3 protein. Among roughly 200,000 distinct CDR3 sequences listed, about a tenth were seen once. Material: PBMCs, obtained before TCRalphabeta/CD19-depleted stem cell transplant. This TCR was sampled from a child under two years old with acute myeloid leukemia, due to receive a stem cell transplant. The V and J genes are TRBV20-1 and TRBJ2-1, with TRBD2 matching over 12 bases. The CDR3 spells CSASAGLAGTYNELFF. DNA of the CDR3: TGCAGTGCTAGCGCAGGACTAGCGGGAACCTACAATGAGCTGTTCTTC.